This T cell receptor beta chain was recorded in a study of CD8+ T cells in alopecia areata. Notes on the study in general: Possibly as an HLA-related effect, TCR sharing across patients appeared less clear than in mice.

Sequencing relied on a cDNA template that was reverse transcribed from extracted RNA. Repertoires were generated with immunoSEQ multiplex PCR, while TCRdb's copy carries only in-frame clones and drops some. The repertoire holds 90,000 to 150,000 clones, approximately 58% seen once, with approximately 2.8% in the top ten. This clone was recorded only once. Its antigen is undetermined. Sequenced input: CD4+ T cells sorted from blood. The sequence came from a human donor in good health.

As DNA, the CDR3 is TGTGCCAGCAGTTACCGACCGGGACAGGGAGAGACCCAGTACTTC. As protein: CASSYRPGQGETQYF. The chain recombines TRBV6-5 with TRBJ2-5; 9 bases align to TRBD1. Per the germline V gene, CDR1 is MNHEY and CDR2 is SVGAGI. This CDR3 has 15 residues. J gave up 4 bases and V 2 bases, and 5 bases lay outside the gene matches.